This T cell receptor beta chain was identified during a study of blood T cells in healthy people across ages. V was pared by 1 base and J by 3 bases, with 2 bases of the junction left unmatched. The CDR3 consists of 15 residues. All donors came from Russia, were Caucasian and healthy, and spanned ages roughly 6 to 95. Study-level points and caveats: Measured against age, TCR beta diversity per million T cells decreased in a roughly linear manner.

This clonotype has ten or more counts. Its antigen is currently unknown. The use of a sample-barcoded 5' primer and a J-beta primer mix characterized a second PCR of about 7 to 12 cycles. The template-switch adaptor, which had 12 random nucleotides, put a tag on each cDNA molecule. All samples yielded 2.5 million or more CDR3-containing paired-end reads. Each CDR3 protein is one row after TCRdb ran MiXCR on the 5' RACE reads. The data contain about 1.8 million distinct CDR3 sequences, 49% of them seen just once; the ten biggest clones take up 2.1%. The rearrangement uses TRBV12-3 or TRBV12-4 and TRBJ2-5; 10 bases match TRBD1. Input material: blood. The source is a woman aged 35 to 49 in good health. CDR3 sequence: CASSLGTGGKETQYF. CDR3 DNA sequence: TGTGCCAGCAGTTTAGGGACAGGGGGTAAAGAGACCCAGTACTTC.